Listed below are T cell receptor beta chains from one sample, sequenced in a study of blood T cell repertoires in COVID-19. Assay used: immunoSEQ multiplex PCR; TCRdb lists only in-frame clones, some missing. The sample lists around 80,000 clones, approximately 86% occurring once. The sequencing sample was made of peripheral blood. The receptors originated from a man older than 75 with active or convalescent COVID-19. The CDR3 runs from the conserved cysteine through the conserved F or W. A clone size is listed for some rows: how often the clone was seen (once, few, many), or a class if it is expanded.

v_call: TRBV11-2; j_call: TRBJ2-1; clone_size: .; cdr3_aa: CASSLDRRLAGGSYNEQFF
v_call: TRBV27; j_call: TRBJ1-1; clone_size: .; cdr3_aa: CASSLRGRARGSTDRGEAFF
v_call: TRBV28; j_call: TRBJ2-4; clone_size: .; cdr3_aa: CASSLTDPGKNIQYF
v_call: TRBV12-5; j_call: TRBJ1-5; clone_size: .; cdr3_aa: CASGPPTGSNQPQHF
v_call: TRBV19; j_call: TRBJ1-5; clone_size: .; cdr3_aa: CASRSYGRGSYSNQPQHF
v_call: TRBV24-1; j_call: TRBJ2-5; clone_size: .; cdr3_aa: CATSDRRTVETQYF
v_call: TRBV6-5; j_call: TRBJ1-4; clone_size: once; cdr3_aa: CASSYSDRTVEKLFF
v_call: TRBV5-1; j_call: TRBJ1-2; clone_size: .; cdr3_aa: CASSAGRGDYGYTF
v_call: TRBV28; j_call: TRBJ2-5; clone_size: .; cdr3_aa: CASSLVQSVETQYF
v_call: TRBV28; j_call: TRBJ1-3; clone_size: .; cdr3_aa: CASSQPGQGIRNTIYF
v_call: TRBV19; j_call: TRBJ1-1; clone_size: .; cdr3_aa: CASSIDRMNTEAFF
v_call: TRBV10-2; j_call: TRBJ1-5; clone_size: .; cdr3_aa: CASTVTGDRYTQPQHF
v_call: TRBV10-2; j_call: TRBJ1-2; clone_size: .; cdr3_aa: CASSESFGGFGSTYGYTF
v_call: TRBV10-2; j_call: TRBJ1-1; clone_size: few; cdr3_aa: CASASGELRNTEAFF
v_call: TRBV11-3; j_call: TRBJ2-3; clone_size: .; cdr3_aa: CASSWGLAGPHPPSDTQYF
v_call: TRBV6-4; j_call: TRBJ2-1; clone_size: .; cdr3_aa: CASSDEGLAGGSYNEQFF
v_call: TRBV19; j_call: TRBJ1-5; clone_size: .; cdr3_aa: CASSRQRNNQPQHF
v_call: TRBV5-6; j_call: TRBJ2-5; clone_size: few; cdr3_aa: CASSLAYMKQETQYF
v_call: TRBV21-1; j_call: TRBJ1-4; clone_size: few; cdr3_aa: CASSKFRDRGGEKLFF
v_call: TRBV6-6; j_call: TRBJ1-5; clone_size: .; cdr3_aa: CASSSSGRHNQPQHF
v_call: TRBV19; j_call: TRBJ1-2; clone_size: .; cdr3_aa: CASSLQGPTNYGYTF
v_call: TRBV19; j_call: TRBJ1-4; clone_size: few; cdr3_aa: CASSLAGLEKLFF
v_call: TRBV5-6; j_call: TRBJ1-3; clone_size: .; cdr3_aa: CASSPGQGRNTIYF
v_call: TRBV6-1; j_call: TRBJ2-1; clone_size: .; cdr3_aa: CASSEGGPGGADYNEQFF
v_call: TRBV4-1; j_call: TRBJ1-3; clone_size: .; cdr3_aa: CASSRSLIGTGVGNTIYF
v_call: TRBV23-1; j_call: TRBJ1-1; clone_size: .; cdr3_aa: CASRKGASNTEAFF
v_call: TRBV18; j_call: TRBJ2-1; clone_size: .; cdr3_aa: CASSPSGSLYNEQFF
v_call: TRBV4-2; j_call: TRBJ1-6; clone_size: .; cdr3_aa: CASSQERVRSNSPLHF
v_call: TRBV29-1; j_call: TRBJ1-2; clone_size: .; cdr3_aa: CSVGDRGYYGYTF
v_call: TRBV5-1; j_call: TRBJ1-6; clone_size: .; cdr3_aa: CASSLAWGDSPLHF
v_call: TRBV18; j_call: TRBJ2-1; clone_size: few; cdr3_aa: CASSPREGRSYNEQFF
v_call: TRBV27; j_call: TRBJ1-2; clone_size: .; cdr3_aa: CASSLGTGGSNYGYTF
v_call: TRBV7-9; j_call: TRBJ2-1; clone_size: .; cdr3_aa: CASSPPVLAGSSSYNEQFF
v_call: TRBV19; j_call: TRBJ2-3; clone_size: .; cdr3_aa: CASSTSIADTQYF
v_call: TRBV7-2; j_call: TRBJ1-1; clone_size: .; cdr3_aa: CASSSDRGLAEAFF
v_call: TRBV6-1; j_call: TRBJ2-3; clone_size: .; cdr3_aa: CASSEMGLAGFSGDLDTQYF
v_call: TRBV3-1/TRBV3-2; j_call: TRBJ1-4; clone_size: .; cdr3_aa: CASSQTGIGGEKLFF
v_call: TRBV3-1/TRBV3-2; j_call: TRBJ1-2; clone_size: .; cdr3_aa: CASSDFGGRGRGYTF
v_call: TRBV27; j_call: TRBJ1-2; clone_size: .; cdr3_aa: CASSLHDRGLYGYTF
v_call: TRBV18; j_call: TRBJ1-1; clone_size: .; cdr3_aa: CASSLGQNTEAFF
v_call: TRBV9; j_call: TRBJ2-3; clone_size: few; cdr3_aa: CASSAQTTDTQYF
v_call: TRBV6-5; j_call: TRBJ2-2; clone_size: .; cdr3_aa: CASGRTGSTGELFF
v_call: TRBV5-1; j_call: TRBJ2-6; clone_size: .; cdr3_aa: CASRVPQGGSGANVLTF
v_call: TRBV29-1; j_call: TRBJ2-2; clone_size: .; cdr3_aa: CSGGLAGGTGELFF
v_call: TRBV15; j_call: TRBJ2-3; clone_size: .; cdr3_aa: CATSRDQGGGGLEDTQYF
v_call: TRBV28; j_call: TRBJ1-2; clone_size: .; cdr3_aa: CASNVGGGATYGYTF
v_call: TRBV5-8; j_call: TRBJ1-6; clone_size: once; cdr3_aa: CASSTRGNSPLHF
v_call: TRBV15; j_call: TRBJ2-1; clone_size: .; cdr3_aa: CATSRVRAGREEQFF
v_call: TRBV19; j_call: TRBJ1-2; clone_size: once; cdr3_aa: CASSTVGTGAYGYTF
v_call: TRBV18; j_call: TRBJ1-6; clone_size: .; cdr3_aa: CASSHGGQGNSPLHF
v_call: TRBV2; j_call: TRBJ2-3; clone_size: .; cdr3_aa: CASSRDKYSTDTQYF
v_call: TRBV11-1; j_call: TRBJ2-5; clone_size: .; cdr3_aa: CASSFIYGQGQETQYF
v_call: TRBV11-1; j_call: TRBJ2-5; clone_size: .; cdr3_aa: CASNQHGERQETQYF
v_call: TRBV9; j_call: TRBJ2-3; clone_size: .; cdr3_aa: CASSPERGSTDTQYF
v_call: TRBV10-1; j_call: TRBJ1-1; clone_size: .; cdr3_aa: CASSESRRGEAFF